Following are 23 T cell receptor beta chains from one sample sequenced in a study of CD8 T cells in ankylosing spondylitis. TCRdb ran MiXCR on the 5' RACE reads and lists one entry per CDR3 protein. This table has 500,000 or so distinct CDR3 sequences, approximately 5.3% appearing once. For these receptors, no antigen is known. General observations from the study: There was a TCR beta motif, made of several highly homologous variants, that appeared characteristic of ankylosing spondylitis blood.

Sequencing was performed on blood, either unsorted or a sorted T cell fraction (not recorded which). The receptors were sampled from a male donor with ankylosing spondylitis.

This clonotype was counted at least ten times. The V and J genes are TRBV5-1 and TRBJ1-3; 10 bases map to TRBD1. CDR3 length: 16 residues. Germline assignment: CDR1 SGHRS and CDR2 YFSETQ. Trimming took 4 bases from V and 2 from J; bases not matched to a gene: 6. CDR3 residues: CASSATGTGAGNTIYF. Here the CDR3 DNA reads TGCGCCAGCAGCGCAACCGGGACAGGGGCTGGAAACACCATATATTTT. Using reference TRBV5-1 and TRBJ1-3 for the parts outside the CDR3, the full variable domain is KAGVTQTPRYLIKTRGQQVTLSCSPISGHRSVSWYQQTPGQGLQFLFEYFSETQRNKGNFPGRFSGRQFSNSRSEMNVSTLELGDSALYLCASSATGTGAGNTIYFGEGSWLTVV.

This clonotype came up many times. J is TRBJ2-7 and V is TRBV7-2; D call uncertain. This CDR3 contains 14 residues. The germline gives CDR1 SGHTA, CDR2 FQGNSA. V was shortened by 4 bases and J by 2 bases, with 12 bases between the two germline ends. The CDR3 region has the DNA TGTGCCAGCAGCTCGGCACGAAGACCCTACGAGCAGTACTTC. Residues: CASSSARRPYEQYF.

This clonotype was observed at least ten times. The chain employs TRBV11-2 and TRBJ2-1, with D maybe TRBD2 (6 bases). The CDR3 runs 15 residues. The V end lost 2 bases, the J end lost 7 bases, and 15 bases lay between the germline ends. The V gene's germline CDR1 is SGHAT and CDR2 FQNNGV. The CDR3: CASSLYRAAGNEQFF. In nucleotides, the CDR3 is TGTGCCAGCAGCTTATACCGAGCCGCGGGGAATGAGCAGTTCTTC.

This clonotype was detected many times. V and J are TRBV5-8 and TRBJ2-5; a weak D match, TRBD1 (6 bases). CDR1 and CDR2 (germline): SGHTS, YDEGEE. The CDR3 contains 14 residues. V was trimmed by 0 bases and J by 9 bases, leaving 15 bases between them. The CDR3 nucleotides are TGTGCCAGCAGCTTGGACAGGGCCCCTTTAGCCCAGTACTTC. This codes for CASSLDRAPLAQYF.

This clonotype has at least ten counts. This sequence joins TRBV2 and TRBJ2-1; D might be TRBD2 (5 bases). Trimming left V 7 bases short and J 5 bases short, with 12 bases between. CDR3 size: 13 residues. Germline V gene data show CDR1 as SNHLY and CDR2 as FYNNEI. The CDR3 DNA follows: TGTGCCAGCACGACTACCGCCCACAATGAGCAGTTCTTC. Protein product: CASTTTAHNEQFF.

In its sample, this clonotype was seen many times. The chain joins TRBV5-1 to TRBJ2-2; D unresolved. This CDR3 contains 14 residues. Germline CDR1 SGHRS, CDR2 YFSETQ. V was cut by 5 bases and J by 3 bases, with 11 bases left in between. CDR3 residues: CASRWVRDTGELFF. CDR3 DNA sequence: TGCGCCAGCAGATGGGTGAGAGACACCGGGGAGCTGTTTTTT.

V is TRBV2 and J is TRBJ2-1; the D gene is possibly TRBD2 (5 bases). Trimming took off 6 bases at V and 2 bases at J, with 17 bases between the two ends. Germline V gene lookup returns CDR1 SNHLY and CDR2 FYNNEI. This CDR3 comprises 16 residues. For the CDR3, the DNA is TGTGCCAGCAGAGGATCCAGAAGCGGACCCTACAATGAGCAGTTCTTC. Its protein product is CASRGSRSGPYNEQFF.

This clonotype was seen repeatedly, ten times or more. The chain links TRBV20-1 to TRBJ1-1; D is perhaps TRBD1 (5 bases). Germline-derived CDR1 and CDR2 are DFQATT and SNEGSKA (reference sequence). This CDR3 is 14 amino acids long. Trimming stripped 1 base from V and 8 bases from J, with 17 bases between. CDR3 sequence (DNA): TGCAGTGCTAGAGGCGGTCGGCAGGGAGACGAAGCTTTCTTT. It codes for CSARGGRQGDEAFF.

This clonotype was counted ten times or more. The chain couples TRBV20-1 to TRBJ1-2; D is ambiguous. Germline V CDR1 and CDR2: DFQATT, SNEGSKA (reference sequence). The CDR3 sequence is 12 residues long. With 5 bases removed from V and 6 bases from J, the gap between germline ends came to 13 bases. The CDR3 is CSARTRTDGYTF. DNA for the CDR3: TGCAGTGCTCGAACCCGAACGGATGGCTACACCTTC.

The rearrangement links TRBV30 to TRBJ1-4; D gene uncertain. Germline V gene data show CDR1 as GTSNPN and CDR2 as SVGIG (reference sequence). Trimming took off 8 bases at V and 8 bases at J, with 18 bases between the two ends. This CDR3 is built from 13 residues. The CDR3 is CAMEPSKKEKLFF. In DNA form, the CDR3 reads TGTGCCATGGAGCCCTCCAAAAAGGAAAAACTGTTTTTT.

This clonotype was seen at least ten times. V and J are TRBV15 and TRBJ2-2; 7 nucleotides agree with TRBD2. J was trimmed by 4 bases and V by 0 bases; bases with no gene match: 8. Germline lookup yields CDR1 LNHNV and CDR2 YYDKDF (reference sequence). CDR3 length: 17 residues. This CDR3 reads CATSRERRSGVTGELFF. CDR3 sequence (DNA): TGTGCCACCAGCAGAGAGAGGAGGAGCGGGGTCACCGGGGAGCTGTTTTTT.

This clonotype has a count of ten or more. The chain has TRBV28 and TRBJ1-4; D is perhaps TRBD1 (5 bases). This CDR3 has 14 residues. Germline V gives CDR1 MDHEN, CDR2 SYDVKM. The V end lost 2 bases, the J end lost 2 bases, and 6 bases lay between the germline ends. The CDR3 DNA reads TGTGCCAGCAGTTTAAAGGGGACTAATGAAAAACTGTTTTTT. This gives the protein CASSLKGTNEKLFF.

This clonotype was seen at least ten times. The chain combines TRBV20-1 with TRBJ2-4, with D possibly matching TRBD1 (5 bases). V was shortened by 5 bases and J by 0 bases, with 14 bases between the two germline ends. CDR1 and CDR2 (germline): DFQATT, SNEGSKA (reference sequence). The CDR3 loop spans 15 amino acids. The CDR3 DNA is TGCAGTGCTGCTGACAGAGCCCAAGCCAAAAACATTCAGTACTTC. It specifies CSAADRAQAKNIQYF.

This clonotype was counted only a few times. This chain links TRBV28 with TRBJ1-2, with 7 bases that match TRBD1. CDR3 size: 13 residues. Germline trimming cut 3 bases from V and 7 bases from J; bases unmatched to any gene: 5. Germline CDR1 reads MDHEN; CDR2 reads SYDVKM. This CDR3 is CASSLRQGLGYTF. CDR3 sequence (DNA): TGTGCCAGCAGTTTGCGACAGGGACTTGGCTACACCTTC.

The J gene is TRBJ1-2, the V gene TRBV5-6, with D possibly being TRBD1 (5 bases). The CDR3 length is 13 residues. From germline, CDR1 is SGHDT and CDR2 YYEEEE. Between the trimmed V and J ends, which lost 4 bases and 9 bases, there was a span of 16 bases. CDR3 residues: CASSPGTLGCYTF. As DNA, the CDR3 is TGTGCCAGCAGCCCCGGGACCCTGGGCTGCTACACCTTC.

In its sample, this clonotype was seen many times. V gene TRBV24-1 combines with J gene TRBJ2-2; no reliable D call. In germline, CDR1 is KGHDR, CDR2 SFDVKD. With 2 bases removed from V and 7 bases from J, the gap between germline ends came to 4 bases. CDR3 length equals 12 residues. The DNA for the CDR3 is TGTGCCACCAGTGATTGGGTCGGGGAGCTGTTTTTT. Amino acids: CATSDWVGELFF.

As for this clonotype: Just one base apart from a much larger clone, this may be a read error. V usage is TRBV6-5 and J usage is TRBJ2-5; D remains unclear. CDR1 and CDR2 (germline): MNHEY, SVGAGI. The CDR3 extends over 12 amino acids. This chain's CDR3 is CASSPARETHYF. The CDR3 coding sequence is TGTGCCAGCAGCCCCGCCCGAGAGACCCACTACTTC.

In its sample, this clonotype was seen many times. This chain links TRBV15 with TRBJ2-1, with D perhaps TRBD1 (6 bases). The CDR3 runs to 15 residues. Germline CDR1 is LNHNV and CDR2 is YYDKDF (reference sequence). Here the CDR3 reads CATARGIGSYNEQFF. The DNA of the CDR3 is TGTGCAACGGCGAGGGGGATTGGCTCCTACAATGAGCAGTTCTTC. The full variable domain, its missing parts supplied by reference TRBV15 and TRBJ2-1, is DAMVIQNPRYQVTQFGKPVTLSCSQTLNHNVMYWYQQKSSQAPKLLFHYYDKDFNNEADTPDNFQSRRPNTSFCFLDIRSPGLGDTAMYLCATARGIGSYNEQFFGPGTRLTVL.

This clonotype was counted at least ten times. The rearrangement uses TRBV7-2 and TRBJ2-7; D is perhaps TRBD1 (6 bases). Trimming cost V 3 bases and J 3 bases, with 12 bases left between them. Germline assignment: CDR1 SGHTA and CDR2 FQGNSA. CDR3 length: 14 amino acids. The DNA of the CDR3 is TGTGCCAGCAGCTTCGACAGGAGGTTCTACGAGCAGTACTTC. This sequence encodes CASSFDRRFYEQYF.

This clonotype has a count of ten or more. CDR3 region: CSVGSEGAEAFF. Here the CDR3 DNA reads TGCAGCGTTGGATCCGAGGGAGCTGAAGCTTTCTTT. The genes are TRBV29-1 and TRBJ1-1; D not resolved. Trimming took 4 bases from V and 6 from J, leaving 12 bases between them. The CDR3 sequence is 12 residues long. Germline CDR1 reads SQVTM; CDR2 reads ANQGSEA.

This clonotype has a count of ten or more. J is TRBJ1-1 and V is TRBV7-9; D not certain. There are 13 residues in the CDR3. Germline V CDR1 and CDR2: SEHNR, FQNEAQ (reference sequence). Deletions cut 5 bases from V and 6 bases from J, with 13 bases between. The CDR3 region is CASSGDGPPEAFF. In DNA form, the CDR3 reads TGTGCCAGCAGCGGAGATGGCCCGCCTGAAGCTTTCTTT. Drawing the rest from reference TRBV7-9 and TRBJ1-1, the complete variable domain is DTGVSQNPRHKITKRGQNVTFRCDPISEHNRLYWYRQTLGQGPEFLTYFQNEAQLEKSRLLSDRFSAERPKGSFSTLEIQRTEQGDSAMYLCASSGDGPPEAFFGQGTRLTVV.

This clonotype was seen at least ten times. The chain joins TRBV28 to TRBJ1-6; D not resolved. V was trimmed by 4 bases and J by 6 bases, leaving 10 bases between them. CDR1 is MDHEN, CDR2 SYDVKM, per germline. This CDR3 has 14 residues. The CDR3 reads CASSSPTSNSPLHF. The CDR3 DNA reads TGTGCCAGCAGTTCCCCTACTAGTAATTCACCCCTCCACTTT.

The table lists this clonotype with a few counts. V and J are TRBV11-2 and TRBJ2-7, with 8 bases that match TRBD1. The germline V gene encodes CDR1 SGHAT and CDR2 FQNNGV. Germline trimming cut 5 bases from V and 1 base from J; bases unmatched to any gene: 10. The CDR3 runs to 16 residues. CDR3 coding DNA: TGTGCCAGCAGCCTTTTATACGGACAGGGATCCTACGAGCAGTACTTC. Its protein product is CASSLLYGQGSYEQYF. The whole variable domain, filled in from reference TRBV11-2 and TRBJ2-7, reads EAGVAQSPRYKIIEKRQSVAFWCNPISGHATLYWYQQILGQGPKLLIQFQNNGVVDDSQLPKDRFSAERLKGVDSTLKIQPAKLEDSAVYLCASSLLYGQGSYEQYFGPGTRLTVT.